Listed here is a single T cell receptor (beta chain). There is no known antigen for this receptor. This receptor is murine, so its gene names and germline sequences reflect the mouse genome. The sequenced fragment ends 4 residues before the CDR3 boundary, so the rest is inferred from the germline J gene. Libraries were constructed by the immunoSEQ multiplex PCR assay. RNA was extracted from all samples and reverse transcribed into cDNA as template for TCR sequencing. First-strand cDNA was synthesized using SuperScript III with a 2:1 mix of oligo-dT and random hexamers. A synthetic immune receptor repertoire was used to measure amplification bias, and any remaining bias was corrected computationally. Libraries were sequenced on Illumina HiSeq with 60 bp reads covering the CDR3, read from J toward V. Turning to the authors' computational methods: After raw reads were preprocessed to remove errors, the CDR3 was defined following IMGT conventions as running from the conserved cysteine to phenylalanine. Clonality was calculated as 1 minus Shannon entropy normalized by log2 of the number of productive unique TCRs. Scalp TCRbeta sequences were cross-referenced with sorted blood CD4 and CD8 repertoires so that the CD4 or CD8 identity of scalp clones could be inferred. What TCRdb holds here is the immuneACCESS table cut down to in-frame rearrangements. Part of the clones is not present; checked against another copy, under half of the missing clones reflect an unresolved V gene, and the others are unexplained. V and J calls and clone size are those listed in that table; D and trimming were worked out from the DNA. The sample records over 100,000 clones, none occurring a single time. The ten largest clonotypes hold around 19% of the sample.

V and J lose 1 base and 0 bases, and a span of 15 bases separates them. CDR1 and CDR2 (GKSSPN, SITVG) derive from the germline V gene. The cysteine opens and the phenylalanine closes a CDR3 of 16 amino acids. Sequencing covers 36 bases of the CDR3, shown here with the frame starting at base 1. This record belongs to a study of CD8+ T cells in alopecia areata listed by TCRdb under 2018. About the full investigation: Skin from C3H/HeJ donors with spontaneous alopecia (about 6-13 months old) was grafted onto female C3H/HeJ recipients aged about 6-10 weeks. High-throughput TCRbeta sequencing was used to examine T cell clonal expansion in alopecia areata in both the C3H/HeJ mouse model and human patients. On the human side, TCRbeta sequencing was run on scalp tissue and on sorted CD4+ and CD8+ peripheral blood T cells from healthy controls and from alopecia areata patients with either patchy or totalis/universalis disease. Scalp clonality was compared among normal scalp (n=4), patchy alopecia areata scalp (n=8), and alopecia totalis/universalis scalp (n=8). RNA was extracted with the PAXgene miRNA kit for fixed scalp, the miRNeasy kit for PBMCs, and the RNeasy kit for mouse skin. TCRbeta CDR3 regions were amplified by immunoSEQ multiplex PCR with 35 Vbeta forward and 13 Jbeta reverse primers.

On the study overall, not on this receptor specifically: Higher clonality and more expanded CD8+ clones were observed in lesional scalp than in normal scalp, particularly in alopecia totalis/universalis, a finding suggestive of antigenic drive. Resident alphabeta T cells in normal human skin are also sequenced, complicating scalp TCR repertoire analysis, unlike mouse skin dominated by gammadelta T cells. Compared with mice, TCR sequences shared between patients were less clear, possibly partly because of HLA diversity across the patient population.

The sequenced sample was lesional skin. This sequence was found in a C3H/HeJ mouse with alopecia areata. The haplotype of this strain at the MHC is H2-k. This receptor chain uses TRBV31 and TRBJ1-2; TRBD1 is possibly the D segment (5 matching bases). CDR3 protein: CAWSPPARASNSDYTF. The CDR3 DNA, read in part, is TGTGCCTGGAGTCCCCCAGCCAGGGCCTCAAACTCC. Here the CDR3 is joined to the reference TRBV31 and TRBJ1-2 genes, and the full variable domain is: AQTIHQWPVAEIKAVGSPLSLGCTIKGKSSPNLYWYWQATGGTLQQLFYSITVGQVESVVQLNLSASRPKDDQFILSTEKLLLSHSGFYLCAWSPPARASNSDYTFGSGTRLLVI.